The present TCR beta chain was sequenced within a study of a mutant IDH1 vaccine in newly diagnosed glioma (dated by TCRdb to the early 2020s). Regarding the research as a whole: The roughly 34 treated patients were roughly 62% male and around 40% female, with a mean age of around 40 years. For exploratory analyses, longitudinal TCRB deep sequencing was carried out in 25 treated patients wherever samples were available. Peripheral blood samples were drawn at six visits, namely V03 (baseline), V05, V07, V10, V12 and V13. Prior to enrollment, standard therapy consisting of radiotherapy alone, temozolomide alone, or radiochemotherapy with temozolomide had been administered to patients, with the combination being received by most patients.

Reading the label with the study, this specimen's time point is: baseline, week 1 (first vaccination visit). Interpreted using the paper, the treatment or condition label stands for: pre-vaccination baseline after standard-of-care therapy. All donors had newly diagnosed IDH1-mutant astrocytomas of WHO grade 3 or 4 that showed loss of nuclear ATRX. The samples were drawn from NOA16, a multicentre, single-arm, open-label phase I trial in Germany that tested a mutant IDH1 peptide vaccine in humans for the first time. For immunogenicity testing, the blood drawn at visit V03 was used as the baseline sample. Genomic DNA for TCRB sequencing was extracted from EDTA blood using the DNeasy Blood and Tissue Kit. Overall study outcomes, separate from this receptor: Vaccine-induced immune responses across multiple MHC alleles were detected in roughly 94% of patients. Availability determined which PBMC samples were chosen for TCRB deep sequencing. According to the authors, sample limitations meant that analyses of patient blood samples could not be reproduced. Pseudoprogression seemed to be unrelated to changes in the top peripheral T cell clonotypes found by TCRB sequencing.

A note on this clone: It lacks a known antigen. Nothing much larger sits one base from this clone, and base qualities are not available.

The CDR3 runs 13 residues from the cysteine to the phenylalanine. Left in the record is the CDR3 DNA by itself, 39 bases read in frame from the first base. V and J are truncated by 4 bases and 1 base respectively, leaving an intervening sequence of 7 bases. In the germline V gene, CDR1 corresponds to KGHSH and CDR2 to LQKENI. The library relied on the immunoSEQ multiplex PCR assay. Rearranged TCR beta chain sequences were amplified with the hsTCRB Kit following the manufacturer's protocol. TCRB libraries were sequenced on an Illumina MiSeq. In the source study's methods: The proprietary platform of the kit vendor was used for demultiplexing, trimming and gene mapping. Here the immuneACCESS table is served through TCRdb, limited to in-frame sequences with V and J called. Missing clones are a known gap in these copies; in checked studies unresolved V genes cover under half, and the rest lacks a known reason. V, J and clone size are taken as reported in that table, and D and trimming were inferred from the DNA itself. The sample has fewer than 50,000 clones on record, 60% to 80% of them singletons. The ten largest clones take up roughly 9.1% of the sample.

The sequence is built from TRBV18 and TRBJ1-1, with no confidently assigned D gene. The sequencing used PBMCs, collected from a glioma patient treated with radiotherapy, temozolomide or both. The TCR was taken from a man in his forties with glioma. Some clones in this sample may be carry-over from other donors' samples. The encoded CDR3 is CASSRDSNTEAFF. The sequenced DNA is TGTGCCAGCTCACGCGATTCGAACACTGAAGCTTTCTTT. With all but the CDR3 taken from the reference TRBV18 and TRBJ1-1 genes, the full variable domain is: NAGVMQNPRHLVRRRGQEARLRCSPMKGHSHVYWYRQLPEEGLKFMVYLQKENIIDESGMPKERFSAEFPKEGPSILRIQQVVRGDSAAYFCASSRDSNTEAFFGQGTRLTVV.